Following are 19 T cell receptor beta chains from one sample sequenced in a study of CD8 T cells in Susac syndrome. After extraction with the RNeasy kit, about 0.5 to 1 ug of the RNA was reverse transcribed using random hexamers. TCRdb analysed the immunoSEQ multiplex PCR reads with MiXCR anew, one entry per CDR3 protein. The data hold approximately 280,000 distinct CDR3 sequences, with about 88% observed a single time. The specimen sequenced was CD8+ T cells from PBMCs. All receptors come from a human donor with multiple sclerosis.

J is TRBJ2-7 and V is TRBV27; 8 bases are shared with TRBD2. Trimming removed 5 bases from V and 5 bases from J; junction bases left unmatched: 14. The germline CDR1 and CDR2 sequences are MNHEY and SMNVEV (reference sequence). CDR3 length: 16 residues. CDR3 sequence: CASSPLTGGGSNEQYF. The CDR3 DNA follows: TGTGCCAGCAGTCCCCTAACGGGAGGGGGATCAAACGAGCAGTACTTC.

CDR3 DNA sequence: TGTGCCAGCAGTTACCCTCAGCTACGGGGGCAAGAGACCCAGTACTTC. It codes for CASSYPQLRGQETQYF. V and J are TRBV6-6 and TRBJ2-5, with D possibly TRBD2 on 6 matching bases. The germline V gene encodes CDR1 MNHNY and CDR2 SVGAGI (reference sequence). V gave up 2 bases and J gave up 2 bases, with 15 bases separating them. The CDR3 contains 16 residues.

The chain has TRBV12-3 or TRBV12-4 and TRBJ2-2; D might be TRBD2 (6 bases). The CDR3 totals 14 residues. V lost 5 bases, J lost 6 bases, and 13 bases lay in between. CDR3 sequence (DNA): TGTGCCAGCAGTCTAACGGGGGTTCCCGGGGAGCTGTTTTTT. This sequence encodes CASSLTGVPGELFF.

This clonotype was counted once. The chain links TRBV27 to TRBJ2-1; D gene ambiguous. Looked up from germline, CDR1 is MNHEY and CDR2 is SMNVEV (reference sequence). The CDR3 contains 14 residues. Trimming shortened V by 10 bases and J by 0 bases, and 13 bases separated the two germline ends. CDR3 nucleotides: TGTGCCACCGCCACGGGCGGCTCCTACAATGAGCAGTTCTTC. It specifies CATATGGSYNEQFF.

This chain connects TRBV5-6 to TRBJ1-5; D unresolved. Germline values: CDR1 SGHDT, CDR2 YYEEEE. With 3 bases removed from V and 3 bases from J, the gap between germline ends came to 13 bases. The CDR3 spans 15 residues. This CDR3 is CASSSVGSDNQPQHF. The CDR3 nucleotides are TGTGCCAGCAGCTCGGTGGGGTCTGACAATCAGCCCCAGCATTTT.

V is TRBV3-1 and J is TRBJ2-5; 8 nucleotides agree with TRBD1. In germline, CDR1 is LGHDT, CDR2 YNNKEL (reference sequence). The CDR3 has 15 residues. V was pared by 1 base and J by 5 bases, with 6 bases of the junction left unmatched. As DNA, the CDR3 is TGTGCCAGCAGCCAAGGGGCAGGGGGCGAGGAGACCCAGTACTTC. It codes for CASSQGAGGEETQYF.

The chain carries TRBV4-1 and TRBJ1-5, with D unclear. This CDR3 has 15 amino acids. V gave up 3 bases and J gave up 0 bases, with 9 bases separating them. Germline CDR1 is MGHRA and CDR2 is YSYEKL. The CDR3 reads CASSHRHFSNQPQHF. Here the CDR3 DNA reads TGCGCCAGCAGCCACAGACATTTTAGCAATCAGCCCCAGCATTTT.

The chain has TRBV20-1 and TRBJ2-7; D gene unclear. Germline V lookup: CDR1 DFQATT, CDR2 SNEGSKA (reference sequence). The CDR3 totals 15 residues. Trimming pared 3 bases from V and 0 bases from J, leaving 15 bases between. The CDR3 region is CSASGTSHSSYEQYF. The CDR3 nucleotides read TGCAGTGCTAGTGGTACGAGCCATAGCTCCTACGAGCAGTACTTC.

The rearrangement joins TRBV6-5 to TRBJ2-1; D gene uncertain. The CDR3 runs 14 residues. CDR1 MNHEY and CDR2 SVGAGI come from the germline V gene. V lost 0 bases, J lost 9 bases, and 12 bases lay in between. This CDR3 reads CASSYSTDGGEQFF. The CDR3 DNA sequence: TGTGCCAGCAGTTACTCAACCGATGGTGGTGAGCAGTTCTTC.

The chain links TRBV20-1 to TRBJ2-7; D is perhaps TRBD2 (6 bases). The CDR3 covers 13 residues. CDR1 and CDR2 from the germline V gene are DFQATT and SNEGSKA (reference sequence). Deletions cut 1 base from V and 0 bases from J, with 7 bases between. CDR3 nucleotides: TGCAGTGCTAGAGGGGGGGACTCCTACGAGCAGTACTTC. Protein: CSARGGDSYEQYF.

The V and J genes are TRBV9 and TRBJ2-2; tentatively, D is TRBD2 (5 bases). This CDR3 has 15 amino acids. The ends were cut back, 7 bases at V and 5 bases at J, with 18 bases in the middle. Germline values: CDR1 SGDLS, CDR2 YYNGEE. The CDR3 DNA follows: TGTGCCAGCCAGGAGGACGGCTCGAGGACCGGGGAGCTGTTTTTT. Translated: CASQEDGSRTGELFF.

The chain recombines TRBV20-1 with TRBJ1-6; TRBD1 might be the D (6 bases). CDR3 length equals 14 residues. The V end lost 4 bases, the J end lost 9 bases, and 16 bases lay between the germline ends. Germline V gene data show CDR1 as DFQATT and CDR2 as SNEGSKA (reference sequence). The CDR3 DNA follows: TGCAGTGCTACTTCAACAGGGACCCCTTCACCCCTCCACTTT. This translates into CSATSTGTPSPLHF.

The V and J genes are TRBV10-3 and TRBJ2-3; TRBD2 matches 7 bases. Germline-derived CDR1 and CDR2 are ENHRY and SYGVKD. The CDR3 runs to 14 residues. V lost 8 bases to trimming and J lost 5 bases; unmatched junction nucleotides: 10. This CDR3 reads CAILGGRSLDTQYF. The CDR3 nucleotides read TGTGCCATCCTGGGCGGGAGATCTCTAGATACGCAGTATTTT.

This chain links TRBV14 with TRBJ2-5, with D possibly matching TRBD1 (6 bases). There are 14 residues in the CDR3. The V and J ends lost 1 base and 4 bases respectively, with 10 bases between them. Germline V gene sequence: CDR1 SGHDN, CDR2 FVKESK. CDR3 amino acids: CASSQVSRGETQYF. In nucleotides, the CDR3 is TGTGCCAGCAGCCAAGTTTCCAGGGGAGAGACCCAGTACTTC.

The chain combines TRBV28 with TRBJ2-1; 9 bases align to TRBD2. CDR3 length equals 15 residues. Trimming removed 2 bases from V and 8 bases from J; junction bases left unmatched: 7. The V gene's germline CDR1 is MDHEN and CDR2 SYDVKM. CDR3 loop: CASSLRGGRVYEQFF. For the CDR3, the DNA is TGTGCCAGCAGTTTAAGGGGCGGGAGGGTATATGAGCAGTTCTTC.

CDR3 DNA sequence: TGTGCCAGCAGCGAACAAGGACTAGCGGGATCCTACAATGAGCAGTTCTTC. This gives the protein CASSEQGLAGSYNEQFF. J is TRBJ2-1 and V is TRBV4-2, with 12 bases aligning to TRBD2. V was clipped by 5 bases and J by 1 base; unmatched bases: 6. Germline V gives CDR1 LGHNA, CDR2 YNFKEQ. The CDR3 length is 17 residues.

This chain joins TRBV10-3 and TRBJ1-2; 7 bases are shared with TRBD1. The V segment lost 3 bases and the J segment 4 bases; nucleotides outside the gene matches: 8. Germline assignment: CDR1 ENHRY and CDR2 SYGVKD. This CDR3 is built from 15 residues. The CDR3 region has the DNA TGTGCCATCAGTGAAGTGGTAGGGGGCGCCTATGGCTACACCTTC. Translating gives CAISEVVGGAYGYTF.

CDR3: CASSSGPRGNQPQHF. The CDR3, as DNA: TGTGCCAGCAGTTCAGGACCTAGGGGCAATCAGCCCCAGCATTTT. This sequence joins TRBV28 and TRBJ1-5; D gene uncertain. Trimming removed 4 bases at V and 2 bases at J, with 12 bases between. The CDR3 is 15 residues long. Germline loops: CDR1 MDHEN, CDR2 SYDVKM.

This chain connects TRBV6-1 to TRBJ1-1, with 9 bases fitting TRBD1. V dropped 4 bases and J dropped 3; count of bases not matched to a gene: 9. Germline assignment: CDR1 MNHNS and CDR2 SASEGT. This CDR3 has 16 residues. CDR3 loop: CASSGFYRGLDTEAFF. As DNA, the CDR3 is TGTGCCAGCAGTGGGTTTTACAGGGGGCTGGACACTGAAGCTTTCTTT.